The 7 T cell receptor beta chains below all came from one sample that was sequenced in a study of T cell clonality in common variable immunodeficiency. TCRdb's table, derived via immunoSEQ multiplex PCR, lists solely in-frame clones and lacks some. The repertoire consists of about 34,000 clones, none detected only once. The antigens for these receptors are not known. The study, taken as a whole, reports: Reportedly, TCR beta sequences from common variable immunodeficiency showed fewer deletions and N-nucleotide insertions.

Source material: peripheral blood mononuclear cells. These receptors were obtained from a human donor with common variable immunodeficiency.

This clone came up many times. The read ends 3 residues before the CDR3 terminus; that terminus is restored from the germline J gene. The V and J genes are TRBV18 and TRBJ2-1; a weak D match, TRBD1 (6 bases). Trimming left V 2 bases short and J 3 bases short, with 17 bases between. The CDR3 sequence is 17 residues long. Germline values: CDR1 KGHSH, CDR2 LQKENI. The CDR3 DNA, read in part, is TGTGCCAGCTCACCAACACAGGGTTTGAACCTCTACAATGAG. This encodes CASSPTQGLNLYNE. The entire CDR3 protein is CASSPTQGLNLYNEQFF.

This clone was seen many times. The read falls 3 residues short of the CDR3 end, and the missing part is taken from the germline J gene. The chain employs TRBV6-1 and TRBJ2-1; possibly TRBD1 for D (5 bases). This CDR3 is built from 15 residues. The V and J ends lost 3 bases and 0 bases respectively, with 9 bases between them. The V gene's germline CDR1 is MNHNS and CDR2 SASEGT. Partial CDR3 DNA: TGTGCCAGCAGTGAGGACACGGGCTCCTACAATGAG. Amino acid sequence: CASSEDTGSYNE. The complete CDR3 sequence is CASSEDTGSYNEQFF.

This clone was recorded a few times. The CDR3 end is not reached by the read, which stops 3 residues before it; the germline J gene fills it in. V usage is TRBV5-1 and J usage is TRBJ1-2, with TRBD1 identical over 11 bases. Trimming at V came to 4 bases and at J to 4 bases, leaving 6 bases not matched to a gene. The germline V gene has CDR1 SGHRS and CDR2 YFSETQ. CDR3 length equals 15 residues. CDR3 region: CASSTDRGRTYGYTF. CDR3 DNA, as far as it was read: TGCGCCAGCAGCACGGACAGGGGGCGGACCTATGGC.

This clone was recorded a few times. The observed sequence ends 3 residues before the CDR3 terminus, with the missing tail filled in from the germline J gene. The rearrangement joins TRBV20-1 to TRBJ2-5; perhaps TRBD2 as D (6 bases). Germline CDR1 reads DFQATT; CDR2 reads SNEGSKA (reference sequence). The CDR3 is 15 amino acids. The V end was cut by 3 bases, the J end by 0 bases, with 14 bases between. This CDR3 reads CSARLAAPDQETQYF. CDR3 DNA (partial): TGCAGTGCTAGGTTAGCGGCCCCCGACCAAGAGACC.

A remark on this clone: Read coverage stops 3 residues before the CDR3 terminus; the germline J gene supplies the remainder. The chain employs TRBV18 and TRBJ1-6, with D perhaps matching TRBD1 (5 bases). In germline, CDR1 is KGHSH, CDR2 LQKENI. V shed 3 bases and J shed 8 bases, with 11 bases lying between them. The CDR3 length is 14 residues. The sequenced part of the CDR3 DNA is TGTGCCAGCTCACCGGGGCATGCGGATTCACCC. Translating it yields CASSPGHADSP. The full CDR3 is CASSPGHADSPLHF.

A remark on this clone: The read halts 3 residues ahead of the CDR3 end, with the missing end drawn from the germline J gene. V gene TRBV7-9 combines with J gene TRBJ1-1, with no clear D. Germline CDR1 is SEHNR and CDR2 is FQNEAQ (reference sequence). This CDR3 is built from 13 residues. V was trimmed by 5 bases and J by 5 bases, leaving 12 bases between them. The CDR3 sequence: CASSPSPRTEAFF. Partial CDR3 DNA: TGTGCCAGCAGCCCAAGCCCGAGAACTGAA. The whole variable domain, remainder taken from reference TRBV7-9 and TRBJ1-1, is DTGVSQNPRHKITKRGQNVTFRCDPISEHNRLYWYRQTLGQGPEFLTYFQNEAQLEKSRLLSDRFSAERPKGSFSTLEIQRTEQGDSAMYLCASSPSPRTEAFFGQGTRLTVV.

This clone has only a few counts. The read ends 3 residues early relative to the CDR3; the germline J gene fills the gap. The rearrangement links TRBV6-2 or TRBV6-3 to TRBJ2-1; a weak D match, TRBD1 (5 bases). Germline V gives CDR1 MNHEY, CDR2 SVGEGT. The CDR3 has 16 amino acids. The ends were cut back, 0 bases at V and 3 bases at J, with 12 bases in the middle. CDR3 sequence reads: CASSYSIAQGYNEQFF. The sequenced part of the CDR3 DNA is TGTGCCAGCAGTTACTCGATTGCGCAGGGCTACAATGAG.